These 21 T cell receptor beta chains were all obtained from the same sample, sequenced in a study of T cell responses to AZD1222 COVID-19 vaccine. Data came from immunoSEQ multiplex PCR; TCRdb stores just in-frame clones and leaves some out. The sample consists of under 200,000 clones, under 95% of them appearing once. Sequenced here: peripheral blood, sampled 28 days after the second AZD1222 dose. These receptors all stem from an adult who received the AZD1222 COVID-19 vaccine.

About this clone itself: This specimen includes other DNA sequences encoding the same CDR3. This rearrangement joins TRBV20-1 to TRBJ1-5; weak D call: TRBD1 (5 bases). V shed 3 bases and J shed 0 bases, with 9 bases lying between them. Per the germline V gene, CDR1 is DFQATT and CDR2 is SNEGSKA (reference sequence). The CDR3 contains 14 residues. The CDR3 protein is CSASRGDSNQPQHF. The CDR3 DNA reads TGCAGTGCTAGTCGGGGGGATAGCAATCAGCCCCAGCATTTT.

This clone was recorded once. Other DNA sequences from this sample encode an identical CDR3 as well. The rearrangement links TRBV28 to TRBJ2-2, with unresolved D. CDR1 is MDHEN, CDR2 SYDVKM, per germline. The V end was cut by 6 bases, the J end by 4 bases, with 6 bases between. This CDR3 comprises 12 residues. The CDR3 loop reads CASSLPTGELFF. The CDR3 DNA reads TGTGCCAGCAGCCTCCCCACCGGGGAGCTGTTTTTT.

The chain combines TRBV10-3 with TRBJ1-1; possibly TRBD1 for D (5 bases). Germline V CDR1 and CDR2: ENHRY, SYGVKD. The V and J ends lost 6 bases and 4 bases respectively, with 18 bases between them. This CDR3 is built from 15 residues. As DNA, the CDR3 is TGTGCCATCAGCCTAAGGGGTAGCGAAAGCACTGAAGCTTTCTTT. The encoded protein is CAISLRGSESTEAFF.

The J gene is TRBJ2-7, the V gene TRBV4-2; 8 bases fit TRBD1. The junction had 3 bases not matched to a gene; V was cut back by 4 bases and J by 4 bases. CDR1 is LGHNA, CDR2 YNFKEQ, per germline. The CDR3 is 13 amino acids. The DNA of the CDR3 is TGTGCCAGCAGCCCGGACAGGGCATACGAGCAGTACTTC. Encoded protein: CASSPDRAYEQYF.

CDR3 protein: CASSYSAAGGPYEQYF. CDR3 in DNA: TGTGCCAGCAGTTACTCGGCGGCGGGAGGACCCTACGAGCAGTACTTC. The rearrangement uses TRBV6-5 and TRBJ2-7; 8 positions agree with TRBD2. CDR3 length equals 16 residues. The germline gives CDR1 MNHEY, CDR2 SVGAGI. V dropped 0 bases and J dropped 2; count of bases not matched to a gene: 6.

V usage is TRBV3-1 (or the pseudogene TRBV3-2) and J usage is TRBJ1-3, with a possible D match to TRBD1 (6 bases). Trimming left V 4 bases short and J 6 bases short, with 19 bases between. The CDR3 spans 16 residues. From germline, CDR1 is LGHDT and CDR2 YNNKEL (reference sequence). This chain's CDR3 is CASSPSPQGGKNTIYF. DNA of the CDR3: TGTGCCAGCAGCCCCTCTCCACAGGGCGGGAAAAACACCATATATTTT.

The rearrangement joins TRBV6-5 to TRBJ1-1, with TRBD1 identical over 9 bases. V shed 0 bases, J shed 4 bases, and the junction held 3 bases outside the gene matches. Germline CDR1 reads MNHEY; CDR2 reads SVGAGI. This CDR3 comprises 15 residues. This CDR3 is CASSYSGQGSTEAFF. The CDR3 nucleotides read TGTGCCAGCAGTTACTCGGGACAGGGTTCCACTGAAGCTTTCTTT.

This sequence joins TRBV15 and TRBJ1-1; maybe TRBD1 (6 bases). Germline assignment: CDR1 LNHNV and CDR2 YYDKDF (reference sequence). Deletions cut 0 bases from V and 4 bases from J, with 18 bases between. The CDR3 has 17 residues. CDR3 DNA sequence: TGTGCCACCAGCAGAGACATAGGGGGATCCGCCAGCACTGAAGCTTTCTTT. Amino acids: CATSRDIGGSASTEAFF.

The rearrangement joins TRBV13 to TRBJ1-2; D is unclear. V lost 2 bases to trimming and J lost 4 bases, with 23 bases between them. Germline lookup yields CDR1 PRHDT and CDR2 FYEKMQ (reference sequence). The CDR3 extends over 18 amino acids. CDR3 in DNA: TGTGCCAGCAGCTTAACGCGGCAGGTCCCCTCGGTAAGCTATGGCTACACCTTC. Amino acids: CASSLTRQVPSVSYGYTF.

This chain uses TRBV3-1 (or the pseudogene TRBV3-2) with TRBJ1-2; D possibly corresponds to TRBD1 (5 bases). The CDR3 is 14 amino acids. Deletions cut 1 base from V and 0 bases from J, with 6 bases between. Germline V gene lookup returns CDR1 LGHDT and CDR2 YNNKEL (reference sequence). The CDR3 DNA is TGTGCCAGCAGCCAAGGAGGGGCTAACTATGGCTACACCTTC. Its translation: CASSQGGANYGYTF.

This chain links TRBV19 with TRBJ1-2; D remains ambiguous. The CDR3 is made up of 15 amino acids. V was shortened by 0 bases and J by 4 bases, with 12 bases between the two germline ends. Germline CDR1 reads LNHDA; CDR2 reads SQIVND (reference sequence). The CDR3 nucleotides read TGTGCCAGTAGTATAGATCCGCGTTCCCTCTATGGCTACACCTTC. This sequence encodes CASSIDPRSLYGYTF. The full variable domain, completed using reference TRBV19 and TRBJ1-2, is DGGITQSPKYLFRKEGQNVTLSCEQNLNHDAMYWYRQDPGQGLRLIYYSQIVNDFQKGDIAEGYSVSREKKESFPLTVTSAQKNPTAFYLCASSIDPRSLYGYTFGSGTRLTVV.

On this clone: Germline and junction disagree at one end, which may indicate a read error. The chain joins TRBV6-5 to TRBJ2-2; D is unclear. Looked up from germline, CDR1 is MNHEY and CDR2 is SVGAGI. This CDR3 spans 14 amino acids. The CDR3 DNA sequence: TGTGCCAGCAGTGACTCCTACTCCACCGGGGAGCTGTTTTTT. Translating it yields CASSDSYSTGELFF.

This clone was counted only a few times. V is TRBV4-2 and J is TRBJ2-5, with 7 bases matching TRBD1. Germline CDR1 LGHNA, CDR2 YNFKEQ. The CDR3 loop spans 15 amino acids. Trimming took 1 base from V and 2 from J; bases not matched to a gene: 4. CDR3 coding DNA: TGTGCCAGCAGCCAAGTTTGGGGACAGCAAGAGACCCAGTACTTC. Protein product: CASSQVWGQQETQYF.

This sequence joins TRBV28 and TRBJ1-5; 8 positions match TRBD1. Per germline, CDR1 MDHEN and CDR2 SYDVKM. Trimming removed 3 bases from V and 4 bases from J; junction bases left unmatched: 8. The CDR3 has 16 residues. The CDR3 sequence is CASSLSGRGRNQPQHF. The CDR3 DNA reads as TGTGCCAGCAGTTTGAGTGGCAGGGGGCGAAATCAGCCCCAGCATTTT.

The chain couples TRBV7-2 to TRBJ1-6, with D possibly TRBD1 on 6 matching bases. V shed 0 bases and J shed 2 bases, with 14 bases lying between them. Germline V CDR1 and CDR2: SGHTA, FQGNSA. There are 18 residues in the CDR3. The CDR3 sequence: CASSLAVQGSAYNSPLHF. The CDR3 DNA follows: TGTGCCAGCAGCTTAGCGGTACAGGGAAGTGCCTATAATTCACCCCTCCACTTT.

This chain uses TRBV29-1 with TRBJ1-2; 12 positions match TRBD1. V was pared by 3 bases and J by 3 bases, with 11 bases of the junction left unmatched. The germline gives CDR1 SQVTM, CDR2 ANQGSEA. This CDR3 has 17 residues. Here the CDR3 DNA reads TGCAGCGTTGATAAAGGGCGGGGACAGGGGGCTCACTATGGCTACACCTTC. It encodes CSVDKGRGQGAHYGYTF.

The chain employs TRBV7-2 and TRBJ2-1; the match to TRBD2 covers 11 bases. This CDR3 has 18 residues. The V gene's germline CDR1 is SGHTA and CDR2 FQGNSA. The J segment lost 2 bases and the V segment lost 7 bases, leaving 13 bases of the junction unmatched. DNA for the CDR3: TGTGCCAGCACCCCGGGACTAGCGGAACCTCGAACCTACAATGAGCAGTTCTTC. Protein sequence: CASTPGLAEPRTYNEQFF.

J is TRBJ1-1 and V is TRBV3-1 (or the pseudogene TRBV3-2); 8 nucleotides agree with TRBD1. V was pared by 6 bases and J by 2 bases, with 8 bases of the junction left unmatched. The CDR3 runs to 15 residues. Per germline, CDR1 LGHDT and CDR2 YNNKEL (reference sequence). In DNA form, the CDR3 reads TGTGCCAGCAGTCTAGTCCAGGGGGCAAACACTGAAGCTTTCTTT. Translation gives CASSLVQGANTEAFF.

The genes are TRBV25-1 and TRBJ1-2; weak D call: TRBD1 (6 bases). The CDR3 covers 15 residues. Germline V CDR1 and CDR2: MGHDK, SYGVNS. Trimming left V 3 bases short and J 1 base short, with 12 bases between. CDR3 in amino acids: CASSDEVRGNYGYTF. The CDR3 region has the DNA TGTGCCAGCAGTGATGAGGTCAGGGGTAACTATGGCTACACCTTC.

This clone was recorded once. The chain employs TRBV30 and TRBJ2-3; unclear D gene. The V gene lost 3 bases and the J gene lost 3 bases, with 7 bases spanning the gap. Germline V gene sequence: CDR1 GTSNPN, CDR2 SVGIG (reference sequence). CDR3 size: 12 residues. CDR3 nucleotides: TGTGCCTGGAGACGAGGTACAGATACGCAGTATTTT. As protein: CAWRRGTDTQYF.

The chain uses TRBV9 and TRBJ2-7; 7 bases are shared with TRBD1. With 3 bases clipped from V and 2 bases from J, the junction kept 11 bases outside the gene matches. CDR1 is SGDLS and CDR2 is YYNGEE in the germline V gene. This CDR3 is built from 16 residues. The CDR3 protein is CASSASTGAHAYEQYF. The CDR3, as DNA: TGTGCCAGCAGCGCGTCTACAGGGGCCCATGCCTACGAGCAGTACTTC.